The entry that follows covers one T cell receptor beta chain sequence. As yet, its antigen is unknown. This specimen belongs to a study of response to subunit inactivated influenza vaccine. After removal of 6 bases from V and 4 bases from J, the junction contained 7 bases not matched to a gene. Germline CDR1 is ENHRY and CDR2 is SYGVKD. CDR3 length: 14 residues. Whole-study findings and limits: It was suggested by the authors that few new T cells are recruited by each seasonal influenza vaccination.

TCRdb re-called the RT-PCR reads with MiXCR, one entry per CDR3 protein. The data show fewer than 600,000 distinct CDR3 sequences, under 8.5% seen once. The sequenced sample was PBMCs from blood, obtained about 23 months after vaccination. This TCR was sampled from a man aged 45-69 years who received an inactivated influenza vaccine. V and J are TRBV10-3 and TRBJ1-2, with TRBD1 identical over 8 bases. The CDR3 DNA sequence: TGTGCCATCAGAGGCAGGGGGCCCTCCTATGGCTACACCTTC. Protein sequence: CAIRGRGPSYGYTF.